This T cell receptor (beta chain) was sequenced for a study of T cell repertoires in cytomegalovirus infection. Trimming took 2 bases from V and 9 from J, leaving 10 bases between them. Germline V gene sequence: CDR1 SGHTA, CDR2 FQGTGA. CDR3 length: 12 residues. This clonotype appeared many times. TCRdb processed the reads anew with MiXCR; each CDR3 protein has one entry. The table includes approximately 500,000 distinct CDR3 sequences, roughly 10% detected once. The source of this sequence is a human donor in good health (CMV status not recorded). Some clones in this sample may be carry-over from other donors' samples. J is TRBJ1-1 and V is TRBV7-3, with D unclear. What was sequenced was PBMCs. The CDR3 spells CASSLGVRKAFF. CDR3 in DNA: TGTGCCAGCAGCTTAGGGGTTCGTAAAGCTTTCTTT.